This TCR beta chain stems from a study of control samples from healthy donors and cancer patients. Trimming took off 7 bases at V and 1 base at J, with 10 bases between the two ends. The CDR3 is 13 amino acids. The germline V gene has CDR1 LNHDA and CDR2 SQIVND (reference sequence). Clones were sequenced by immunoSEQ multiplex PCR, and TCRdb holds only the in-frame ones, with some missing. The data hold about 76,000 clones, with about nine tenths observed a single time. The chain has TRBV19 and TRBJ1-1; no firm D call. The clonotype comes from a woman aged 45-60 years with colorectal cancer. The sample comprised PBMCs. The CDR3 sequence is CASTLDWNTEAFF. CDR3 in DNA: TGTGCCAGTACCCTGGACTGGAACACTGAAGCTTTCTTT. The whole variable domain, filled in from reference TRBV19 and TRBJ1-1, reads DGGITQSPKYLFRKEGQNVTLSCEQNLNHDAMYWYRQDPGQGLRLIYYSQIVNDFQKGDIAEGYSVSREKKESFPLTVTSAQKNPTAFYLCASTLDWNTEAFFGQGTRLTVV.